These T cell receptor beta chains were read from a single sample in a study of shared clonotypes between healthy human individuals. Repertoires were generated with immunoSEQ multiplex PCR, while TCRdb's copy carries only in-frame clones and drops some. Of millions of clones detected, about 93% appear once; the ten largest clones hold under 2%. The sequenced sample was naive CD8+ T cells from PBMCs. The receptor source for this set is a man aged 18 to 29 in good health. Some clones in this sample may be carry-over from other donors' samples. CDR3s include the opening cysteine and the closing phenylalanine or tryptophan. A D gene is named only where the DNA matches it firmly. Clone size is stated in some rows and not others, as once, few, many or a class when expanded.

D: TRBD1; V: TRBV5-1; size: NA; J: TRBJ2-7; DNA: TGCGCCAGCAGCCCGACTCGGACAGGAGAGGACGAGCAGTACTTC; CDR3: CASSPTRTGEDEQYF
D: NA; V: TRBV27; size: NA; J: TRBJ1-1; DNA: TGTGCCAGCAGCCCCGGCCCCTGGAACACTGAAGCTTTCTTT; CDR3: CASSPGPWNTEAFF
D: TRBD1; V: TRBV28; size: NA; J: TRBJ2-7; DNA: TGTGCCAGCAGTTCATACACAGGGGCTCCAAAATCCTACGAGCAGTACTTC; CDR3: CASSSYTGAPKSYEQYF
D: TRBD1; V: TRBV6-1; size: NA; J: TRBJ2-7; DNA: TGTGCCAGCAGTGTGGACAGGCTGAGCTCCTACGAGCAGTACTTC; CDR3: CASSVDRLSSYEQYF
D: TRBD2; V: TRBV5-1; size: NA; J: TRBJ2-1; DNA: TGCGCCAGCAGCGAAGAGCCCGGACTAGCGGGAGGAATTGAGCAGTTCTTC; CDR3: CASSEEPGLAGGIEQFF
D: NA; V: TRBV7-8; size: NA; J: TRBJ2-7; DNA: TGTGCCAGCAGCTTAGCGAACCCTGGTTCCTACGAGCAGTACTTC; CDR3: CASSLANPGSYEQYF
D: NA; V: TRBV19; size: NA; J: TRBJ1-1; DNA: TGTGCCAGTAGTATGCTGCAGGGGATGAACACTGAAGCTTTCTTT; CDR3: CASSMLQGMNTEAFF
D: NA; V: TRBV29-1; size: NA; J: TRBJ2-5; DNA: TGCAGCGTTGAAGATCCCGCAGGAATCCAAGAGACCCAGTACTTC; CDR3: CSVEDPAGIQETQYF
D: NA; V: TRBV4-3; size: few; J: TRBJ1-1; DNA: TGCGCCAGCAGCCAAGGCTCCCGAACGATGAACACTGAAGCTTTCTTT; CDR3: CASSQGSRTMNTEAFF
D: NA; V: TRBV9; size: NA; J: TRBJ2-4; DNA: TGTGCCAGCAGCGTAGGAGGAGTCGGCATTCAGTACTTC; CDR3: CASSVGGVGIQYF
D: TRBD1; V: TRBV6-1; size: NA; J: TRBJ1-1; DNA: TGTGCCAGCAGTGTCAAAAGACAGGGGGGCCGGAGAGCTTTCTTT; CDR3: CASSVKRQGGRRAFF
D: TRBD2; V: TRBV27; size: NA; J: TRBJ2-7; DNA: TGTGCCAGCAGTGCGAGACTAGCGGGGCCCTACGAGCAGTACTTC; CDR3: CASSARLAGPYEQYF
D: NA; V: TRBV25-1; size: NA; J: TRBJ2-1; DNA: TGTGCCAGCCAGCCGGGCGAGAGCTCCTACAATGAGCAGTTCTTC; CDR3: CASQPGESSYNEQFF
D: NA; V: TRBV7-9; size: NA; J: TRBJ1-1; DNA: TGTGCCAGCAGAGACTTCAGGGCAGGTGAAGCTTTCTTT; CDR3: CASRDFRAGEAFF
D: NA; V: TRBV10-2; size: NA; J: TRBJ2-7; DNA: TGCGCCAGCACGGCCGCCCCCGGGGAGCAGTACTTC; CDR3: CASTAAPGEQYF
D: NA; V: TRBV21-1; size: NA; J: TRBJ1-2; DNA: TGTGCCAGCAGCAAAGAACCCCCGCTAGCCTATGGCTACACCTTC; CDR3: CASSKEPPLAYGYTF
D: TRBD1; V: TRBV7-9; size: NA; J: TRBJ2-5; DNA: TGTGCCAGCAGCTTAGGGACAGGGATCGCAGGCCAGTACTTC; CDR3: CASSLGTGIAGQYF
D: NA; V: TRBV29-1; size: NA; J: TRBJ2-2; DNA: TGCAGCGTCGTAACAAGCACCGGGGAGCTGTTTTTT; CDR3: CSVVTSTGELFF
D: NA; V: TRBV27; size: NA; J: TRBJ2-1; DNA: TGTGCCAGCAGTTTTGGACGTGGATACAATGAGCAGTTCTTC; CDR3: CASSFGRGYNEQFF
D: NA; V: TRBV2; size: NA; J: TRBJ2-3; DNA: TGTGCCAGCAGTGAAATGGAGGGGAGCACAGATACGCAGTATTTT; CDR3: CASSEMEGSTDTQYF
D: NA; V: TRBV7-9; size: NA; J: TRBJ2-3; DNA: TGTTGCGCAGATACGCAGTATTTT; CDR3: CCADTQYF
D: NA; V: TRBV4-1; size: NA; J: TRBJ2-7; DNA: TGCGCCAGCAGCTCTGAGTTGTGGGACGAGCAGTACTTC; CDR3: CASSSELWDEQYF
D: NA; V: TRBV13; size: NA; J: TRBJ1-5; DNA: TGTGCCAGCAGCTCAGGAAATCAGCCCCAGCATTTT; CDR3: CASSSGNQPQHF
D: TRBD2; V: TRBV4-2; size: NA; J: TRBJ2-2; DNA: TGTGCCAGCAGCCCTATAGCGGGAGGGCGCAACACCGGGGAGCTGTTTTTT; CDR3: CASSPIAGGRNTGELFF
D: NA; V: TRBV4-1; size: NA; J: TRBJ1-2; DNA: TGCGCCAGCAGCCAAGTATATCCGCCCGCGTTCGGTGGCACCTTC; CDR3: CASSQVYPPAFGGTF
D: NA; V: TRBV10-3; size: NA; J: TRBJ1-1; DNA: TGTGCCATCAGTGATTCCCGGGAGAGGGACACTGAAGCTTTCTTT; CDR3: CAISDSRERDTEAFF
D: NA; V: TRBV7-6; size: NA; J: TRBJ1-1; DNA: TGTGCCAGCAGCTTTTGGGGTCGGGACACTGAAGCTTTCTTT; CDR3: CASSFWGRDTEAFF
D: NA; V: TRBV7-2; size: NA; J: TRBJ2-7; DNA: TGTGCCAGCAGCCCCGCGGCCCTTGTCGGCGAGCAGTACTTC; CDR3: CASSPAALVGEQYF
D: TRBD1; V: TRBV6-6; size: NA; J: TRBJ2-1; DNA: TGTGCCACGGGACAGACGACCTACAATGAGCAGTTCTTC; CDR3: CATGQTTYNEQFF
D: NA; V: TRBV21-1; size: NA; J: TRBJ2-5; DNA: TGTGCCAGCAGCAAAGAGCGCGGGAGGCCCCAAGAGACCCAGTACTTC; CDR3: CASSKERGRPQETQYF
D: TRBD1; V: TRBV2; size: NA; J: TRBJ1-2; DNA: TGTGCCAGCAGTGAACTCACGGGACAGTTCTTTGGAGGCTACACCTTC; CDR3: CASSELTGQFFGGYTF
D: NA; V: TRBV19; size: NA; J: TRBJ2-3; DNA: TGTGCCAGTAGTCCCCTCGGGGGAGATACGCAGTATTTT; CDR3: CASSPLGGDTQYF
D: NA; V: TRBV19; size: NA; J: TRBJ2-3; DNA: TGTGCCAGTAGTAGGGTCCTCGCGCCAGATACGCAGTATTTT; CDR3: CASSRVLAPDTQYF
D: NA; V: TRBV29-1; size: NA; J: TRBJ2-7; DNA: TGCAGCGTTTTACAGGGAGAGTACGAGCAGTACTTC; CDR3: CSVLQGEYEQYF
D: NA; V: TRBV9; size: once; J: TRBJ1-1; DNA: TGTGCCAGCAGCGGACAGGAGGGGAACACTGAAGCTTTCTTT; CDR3: CASSGQEGNTEAFF
D: NA; V: TRBV16; size: NA; J: TRBJ1-1; DNA: TGTGCCAGCAGCCCTGGACTTCGGGTGAACACTGAAGCTTTCTTT; CDR3: CASSPGLRVNTEAFF
D: NA; V: TRBV29-1; size: once; J: TRBJ1-2; DNA: TGCAGCGTTGAAGATGCCAGTTACAGGGAGTATGGCTACACCTTC; CDR3: CSVEDASYREYGYTF
D: NA; V: TRBV27; size: NA; J: TRBJ1-2; DNA: TGTGCCAGCAGTTTCGGGCAGACTAACTATGGCTACACCTTC; CDR3: CASSFGQTNYGYTF
D: TRBD1; V: TRBV29-1; size: NA; J: TRBJ2-1; DNA: TGCAGCGGGGGGACAGAAACCTACAATGAGCAGTTCTTC; CDR3: CSGGTETYNEQFF
D: NA; V: TRBV27; size: NA; J: TRBJ2-7; DNA: TGTGCCAGCAGTTGGGGGACTTCCTACGAGCAGTACTTC; CDR3: CASSWGTSYEQYF
D: NA; V: TRBV28; size: NA; J: TRBJ2-1; DNA: TGTGCCAGCAGTCGAGGGGGCAATGAGCAGTTCTTC; CDR3: CASSRGGNEQFF
D: NA; V: TRBV4-3; size: NA; J: TRBJ1-1; DNA: TGCGCCAGCAGCCAAGGAACCCGGGACACTGAAGCTTTCTTT; CDR3: CASSQGTRDTEAFF
D: TRBD1; V: TRBV7-9; size: NA; J: TRBJ2-5; DNA: TGTGCCAGCAGCTCTGGACAGGGGCAAGAGACCCAGTACTTC; CDR3: CASSSGQGQETQYF
D: TRBD1; V: TRBV19; size: NA; J: TRBJ1-1; DNA: TGTGCCAGTAAGGGGACAGCTTCAAACACTGAAGCTTTCTTT; CDR3: CASKGTASNTEAFF
D: TRBD1; V: TRBV6-5; size: NA; J: TRBJ2-1; DNA: TGTGCCAGCAGCTCCGGGACAGCTAAGTACAATGAGCAGTTCTTC; CDR3: CASSSGTAKYNEQFF
D: TRBD2; V: TRBV11-2; size: NA; J: TRBJ2-5; DNA: TGTGCCAGCAGCTTAGTAGCGGGAGGGCCAGAGGAGACCCAGTACTTC; CDR3: CASSLVAGGPEETQYF